The present TCR beta chain was sequenced within a study of beta chain features in type 1 diabetes. Study-level information: Across all samples, about 100 million sorted cells were examined.

CDR3 size: 14 residues. Per germline, CDR1 MNHEY and CDR2 SMNVEV (reference sequence). Unmatched junction bases numbered 5, after V lost 3 bases and J lost 6 bases. The investigators reverse transcribed all of the isolated RNA, so they sequenced expressed TCRB transcripts. Profiled with immunoSEQ multiplex PCR; TCRdb holds only in-frame clones, not every one. The repertoire holds approximately 250,000 clones, with 14% as singletons. The chain uses TRBV27 and TRBJ1-2, with TRBD1 identical over 9 bases. Sample: naive CD4+ T cells from blood. This TCR came from a woman in her 40s in good health. The CDR3 nucleotides are TGTGCCAGCAGTTTTCAACAGGGGGCAGATGGCTACACCTTC. This translates into CASSFQQGADGYTF.